This T cell receptor beta chain originates from a study of radiotherapy plus CTLA-4 blockade in lung cancer. Overall study: Disease control was achieved by over 30% of patients, and objective responses by 18%.

Produced via immunoSEQ multiplex PCR; TCRdb's table is partial and in-frame only. This sample has about 68,000 clones, with 65% to 80% found just once. Treatment of patients with chemo-refractory metastatic non-small-cell lung cancer consisted of focal radiation plus CTLA-4 blockade with ipilimumab. Study-wide findings and caveats: Following radiotherapy plus ipilimumab, tumor-derived TCR clones expanded in the blood. Reported findings show early blood T cell clone dynamics, with interferon-beta, best predicted response.

Trimming took 3 bases from V and 2 from J; bases not matched to a gene: 6. The CDR3 has 15 amino acids. Looked up from germline, CDR1 is SGDLS and CDR2 is YYNGEE. With respect to this clone: Its matching antigen is unknown.

This sequence originates from a human donor with non-small cell lung cancer who had a complete response to radiotherapy plus ipilimumab. Specimen: peripheral blood, collected from a patient treated with radiotherapy plus ipilimumab. The genes are TRBV9 and TRBJ2-7, with 9 bases fitting TRBD1. CDR3 sequence reads: CASSDRDRATYEQYF. CDR3 nucleotides: TGTGCCAGCAGCGACCGGGACAGGGCCACCTACGAGCAGTACTTC. Combining the CDR3 with reference TRBV9 and TRBJ2-7 gives the whole variable domain DSGVTQTPKHLITATGQRVTLRCSPRSGDLSVYWYQQSLDQGLQFLIQYYNGEERAKGNILERFSAQQFPDLHSELNLSSLELGDSALYFCASSDRDRATYEQYFGPGTRLTVT.